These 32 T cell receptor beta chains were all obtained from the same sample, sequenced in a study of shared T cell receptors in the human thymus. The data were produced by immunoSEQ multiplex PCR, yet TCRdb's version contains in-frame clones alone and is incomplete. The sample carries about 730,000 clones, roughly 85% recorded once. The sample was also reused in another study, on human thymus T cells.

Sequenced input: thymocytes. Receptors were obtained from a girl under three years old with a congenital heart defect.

In DNA form, the CDR3 reads TGTGCCACGCTCCGGGACAGGGGGATTATGGTCGAGCAGTACTTC. It translates to CATLRDRGIMVEQYF. The gene calls are TRBV6-1 and TRBJ2-7, with 11 bases that match TRBD1. Germline CDR1 is MNHNS and CDR2 is SASEGT. Trimming took 10 bases from V and 6 from J; bases not matched to a gene: 14. The CDR3 is 15 residues long.

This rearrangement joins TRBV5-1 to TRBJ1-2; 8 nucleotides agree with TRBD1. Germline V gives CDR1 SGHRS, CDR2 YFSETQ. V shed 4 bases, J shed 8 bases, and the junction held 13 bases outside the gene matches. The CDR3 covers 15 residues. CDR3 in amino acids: CASSQRGQGPWGYTF. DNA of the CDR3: TGCGCCAGCAGCCAGAGAGGACAGGGCCCTTGGGGCTACACCTTC.

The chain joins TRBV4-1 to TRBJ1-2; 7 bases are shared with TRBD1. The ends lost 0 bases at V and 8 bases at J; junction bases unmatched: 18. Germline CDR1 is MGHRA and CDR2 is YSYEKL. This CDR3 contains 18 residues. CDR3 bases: TGCGCCAGCAGCCAAGATATCCCCCGGACAGGACACAACGTAGGCTACACCTTC. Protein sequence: CASSQDIPRTGHNVGYTF.

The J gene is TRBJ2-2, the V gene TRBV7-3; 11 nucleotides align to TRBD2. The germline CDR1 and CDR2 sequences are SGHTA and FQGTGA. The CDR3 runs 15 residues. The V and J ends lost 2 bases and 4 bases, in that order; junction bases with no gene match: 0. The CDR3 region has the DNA TGTGCCAGCAGCTTACTAGCGGGGGGCACCGGGGAGCTGTTTTTT. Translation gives CASSLLAGGTGELFF.

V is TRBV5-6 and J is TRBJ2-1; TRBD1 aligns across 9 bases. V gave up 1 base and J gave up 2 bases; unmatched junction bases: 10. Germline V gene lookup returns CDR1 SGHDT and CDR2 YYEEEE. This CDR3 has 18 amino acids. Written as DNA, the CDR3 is TGTGCCAGCAGCTTGTGGGACAGGGCCGGCGTCCCCTACAATGAGCAGTTCTTC. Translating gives CASSLWDRAGVPYNEQFF.

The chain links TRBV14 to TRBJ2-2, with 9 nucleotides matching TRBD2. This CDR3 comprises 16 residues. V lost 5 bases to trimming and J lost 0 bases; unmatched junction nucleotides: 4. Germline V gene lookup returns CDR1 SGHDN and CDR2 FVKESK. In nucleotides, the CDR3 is TGTGCCAGCAGCAATCGCGGGGGGGCGAACACCGGGGAGCTGTTTTTT. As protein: CASSNRGGANTGELFF.

CDR3 residues: CATSPTHATAAHSGNTIYF. In DNA form, the CDR3 reads TGTGCCACCTCCCCCACACATGCTACAGCCGCTCACTCTGGAAACACCATATATTTT. V usage is TRBV15 and J usage is TRBJ1-3; no clear D gene. This CDR3 has 19 residues. Trimming stripped 8 bases from V and 0 bases from J, with 26 bases between. Germline V gives CDR1 LNHNV, CDR2 YYDKDF (reference sequence).

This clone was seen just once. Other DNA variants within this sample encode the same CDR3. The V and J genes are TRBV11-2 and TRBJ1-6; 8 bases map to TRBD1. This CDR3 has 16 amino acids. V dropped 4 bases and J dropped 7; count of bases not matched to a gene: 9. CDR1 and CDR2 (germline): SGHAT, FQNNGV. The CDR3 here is CASSSHSTGGNSPLHF. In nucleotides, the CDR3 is TGTGCCAGCAGCTCACACTCAACAGGGGGAAATTCACCCCTCCACTTT.

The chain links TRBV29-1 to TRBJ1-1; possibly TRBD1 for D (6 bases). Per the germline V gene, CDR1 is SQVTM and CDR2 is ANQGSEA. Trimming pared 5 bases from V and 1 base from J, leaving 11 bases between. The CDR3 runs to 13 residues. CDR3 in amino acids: CSVKPQGNTEAFF. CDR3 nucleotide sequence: TGCAGCGTTAAGCCACAGGGGAACACTGAAGCTTTCTTT. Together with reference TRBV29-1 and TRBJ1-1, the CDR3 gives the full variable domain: SAVISQKPSRDICQRGTSLTIQCQVDSQVTMMFWYRQQPGQSLTLIATANQGSEATYESGFVIDKFPISRPNLTFSTLTVSNMSPEDSSIYLCSVKPQGNTEAFFGQGTRLTVV.

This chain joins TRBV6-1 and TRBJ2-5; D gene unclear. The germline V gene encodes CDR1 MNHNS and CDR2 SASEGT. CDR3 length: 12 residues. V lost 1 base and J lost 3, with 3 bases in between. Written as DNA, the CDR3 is TGTGCCAGCAGTGAAGGAGAAGAGACCCAGTACTTC. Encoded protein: CASSEGEETQYF.

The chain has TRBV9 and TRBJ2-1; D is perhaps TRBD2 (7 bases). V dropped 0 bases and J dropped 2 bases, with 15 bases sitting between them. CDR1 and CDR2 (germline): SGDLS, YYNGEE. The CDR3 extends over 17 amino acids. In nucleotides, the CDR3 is TGTGCCAGCAGCGTAGGGGGGGGCGGGACACCCTACAATGAGCAGTTCTTC. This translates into CASSVGGGGTPYNEQFF.

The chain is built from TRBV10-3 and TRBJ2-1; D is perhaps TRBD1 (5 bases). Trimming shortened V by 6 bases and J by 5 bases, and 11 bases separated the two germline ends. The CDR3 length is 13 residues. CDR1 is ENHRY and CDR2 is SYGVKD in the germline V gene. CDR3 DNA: TGTGCCATCAGACAGGAAGTTGACAATGAGCAGTTCTTC. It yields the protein CAIRQEVDNEQFF.

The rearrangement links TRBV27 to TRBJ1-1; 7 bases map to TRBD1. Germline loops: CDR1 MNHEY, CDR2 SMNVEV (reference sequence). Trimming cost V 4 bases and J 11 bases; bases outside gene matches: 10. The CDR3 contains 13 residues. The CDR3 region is CASSSPTGVRAFF. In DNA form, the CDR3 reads TGTGCCAGCAGTTCCCCTACAGGGGTGCGGGCTTTCTTT.

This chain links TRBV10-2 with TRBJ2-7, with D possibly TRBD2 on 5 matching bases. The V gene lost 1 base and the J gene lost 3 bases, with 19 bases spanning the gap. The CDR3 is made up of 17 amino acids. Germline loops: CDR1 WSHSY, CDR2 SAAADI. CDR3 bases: TGCGCCAGCAGTGAGTATGAATCGGGGAGTGGCTACTACGAGCAGTACTTC. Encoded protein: CASSEYESGSGYYEQYF.

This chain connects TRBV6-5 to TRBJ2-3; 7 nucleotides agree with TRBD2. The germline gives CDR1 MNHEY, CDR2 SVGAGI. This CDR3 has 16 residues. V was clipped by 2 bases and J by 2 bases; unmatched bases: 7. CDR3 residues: CASSYVWRGYTDTQYF. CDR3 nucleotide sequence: TGTGCCAGCAGTTACGTGTGGCGGGGGTACACAGATACGCAGTATTTT.

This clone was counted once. CDR3 sequence: CASSDGLAGGQETQYF. The CDR3, as DNA: TGTGCCAGCAGCGATGGGCTAGCGGGGGGCCAAGAGACCCAGTACTTC. The V gene is TRBV7-2, the J gene TRBJ2-5; 11 bases align to TRBD2. The germline CDR1 and CDR2 sequences are SGHTA and FQGNSA. The CDR3 spans 16 residues. The J segment lost 1 base and the V segment lost 5 bases, leaving 6 bases of the junction unmatched. Filled out from reference TRBV7-2 and TRBJ2-5, the complete variable domain reads GAGVSQSPSNKVTEKGKDVELRCDPISGHTALYWYRQSLGQGLEFLIYFQGNSAPDKSGLPSDRFSAERTGGSVSTLTIQRTQQEDSAVYLCASSDGLAGGQETQYFGPGTRLLVL.

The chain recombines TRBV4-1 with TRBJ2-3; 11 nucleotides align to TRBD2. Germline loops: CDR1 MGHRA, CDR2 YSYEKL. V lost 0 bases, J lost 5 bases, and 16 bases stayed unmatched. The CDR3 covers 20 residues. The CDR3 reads CASSQDTSGGPSASRDTQYF. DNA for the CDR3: TGCGCCAGCAGCCAAGATACTAGCGGGGGCCCATCAGCCTCGAGAGATACGCAGTATTTT.

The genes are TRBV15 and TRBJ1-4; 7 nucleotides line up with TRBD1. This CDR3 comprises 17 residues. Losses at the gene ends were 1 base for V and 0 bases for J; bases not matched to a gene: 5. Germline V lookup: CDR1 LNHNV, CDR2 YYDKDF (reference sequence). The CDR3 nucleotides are TGTGCCACCAGCAGAGTGGCCAGGGGGGCAACTAATGAAAAACTGTTTTTT. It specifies CATSRVARGATNEKLFF.

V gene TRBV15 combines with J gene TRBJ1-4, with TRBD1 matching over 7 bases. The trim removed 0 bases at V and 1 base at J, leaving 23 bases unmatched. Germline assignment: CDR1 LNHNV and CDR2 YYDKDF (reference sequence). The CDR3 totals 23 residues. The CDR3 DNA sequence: TGTGCCACCAGCAGAGATGGACCGGCAACCGACAGGGTAGTTATCGTAACTAATGAAAAACTGTTTTTT. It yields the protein CATSRDGPATDRVVIVTNEKLFF.

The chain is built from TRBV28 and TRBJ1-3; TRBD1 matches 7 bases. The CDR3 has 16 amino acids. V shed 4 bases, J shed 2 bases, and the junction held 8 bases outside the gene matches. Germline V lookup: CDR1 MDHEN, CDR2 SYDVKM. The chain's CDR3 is CASSSQGLDPGNTIYF. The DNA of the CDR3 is TGTGCCAGCAGTTCACAGGGGTTGGACCCTGGAAACACCATATATTTT.

The CDR3 loop reads CASSGRGDSLGLLGNTIYF. DNA for the CDR3: TGTGCCAGTAGTGGCCGAGGAGACAGCTTAGGGCTACTGGGAAACACCATATATTTT. The V and J genes are TRBV19 and TRBJ1-3, with a weak D call TRBD1 (5 bases). The germline CDR1 and CDR2 sequences are LNHDA and SQIVND (reference sequence). Trimming cost V 5 bases and J 4 bases, with 27 bases left between them. The CDR3 totals 19 residues. Full variable domain (remainder filled in from reference TRBV19 and TRBJ1-3): DGGITQSPKYLFRKEGQNVTLSCEQNLNHDAMYWYRQDPGQGLRLIYYSQIVNDFQKGDIAEGYSVSREKKESFPLTVTSAQKNPTAFYLCASSGRGDSLGLLGNTIYFGEGSWLTVV.

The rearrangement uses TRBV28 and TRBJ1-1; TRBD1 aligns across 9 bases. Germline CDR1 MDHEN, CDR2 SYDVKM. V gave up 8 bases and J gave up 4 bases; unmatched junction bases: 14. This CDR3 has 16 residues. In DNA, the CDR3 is TGTGCCAGCTCCTCCCTAGAGGGACAGGGATTCACTGAAGCTTTCTTT. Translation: CASSSLEGQGFTEAFF.

The CDR3: CASSSRQDSGNTIYF. Here the CDR3 DNA reads TGTGCCAGCAGTTCCCGCCAGGACTCTGGAAACACCATATATTTT. The rearrangement uses TRBV27 and TRBJ1-3; D remains unclear. Germline CDR1 MNHEY, CDR2 SMNVEV (reference sequence). Trimming cost V 4 bases and J 0 bases, with 10 bases left between them. The CDR3 spans 15 residues.

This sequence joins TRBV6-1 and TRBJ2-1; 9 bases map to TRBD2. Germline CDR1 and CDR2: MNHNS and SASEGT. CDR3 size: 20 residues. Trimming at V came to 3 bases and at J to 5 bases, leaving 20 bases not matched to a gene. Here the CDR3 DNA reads TGTGCCAGCAGTGAGCGGGGGGGCCCCGACCTTCTCATCCACGACAATGAGCAGTTCTTC. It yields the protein CASSERGGPDLLIHDNEQFF.

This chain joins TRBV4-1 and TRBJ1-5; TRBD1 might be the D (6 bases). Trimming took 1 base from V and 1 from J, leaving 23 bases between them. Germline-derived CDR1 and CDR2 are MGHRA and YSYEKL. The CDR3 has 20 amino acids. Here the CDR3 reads CASSQGRKSPRGGSNQPQHF. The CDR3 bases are TGCGCCAGCAGCCAAGGGCGAAAATCCCCACGGGGGGGCAGCAATCAGCCCCAGCATTTT.

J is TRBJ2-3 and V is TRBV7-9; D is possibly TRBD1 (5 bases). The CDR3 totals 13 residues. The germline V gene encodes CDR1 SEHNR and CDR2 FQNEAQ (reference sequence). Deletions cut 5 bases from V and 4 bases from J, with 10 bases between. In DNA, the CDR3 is TGTGCCAGCAGCCTGCCAGGGCCAGATACGCAGTATTTT. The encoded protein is CASSLPGPDTQYF.

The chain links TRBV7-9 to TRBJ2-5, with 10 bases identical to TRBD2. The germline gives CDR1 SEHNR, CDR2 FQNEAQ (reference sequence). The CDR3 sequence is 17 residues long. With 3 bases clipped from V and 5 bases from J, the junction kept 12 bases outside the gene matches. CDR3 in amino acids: CASSFPRSSGGLETQYF. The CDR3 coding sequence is TGTGCCAGCAGCTTCCCAAGGAGTAGCGGGGGGTTGGAGACCCAGTACTTC.

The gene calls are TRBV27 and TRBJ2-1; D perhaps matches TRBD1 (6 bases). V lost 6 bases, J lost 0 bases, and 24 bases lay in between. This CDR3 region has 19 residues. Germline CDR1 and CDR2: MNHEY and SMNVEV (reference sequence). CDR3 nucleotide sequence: TGTGCCAGCAGCCACAGACCAAAACGCCAGGGGCACTCCTACAATGAGCAGTTCTTC. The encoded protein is CASSHRPKRQGHSYNEQFF.

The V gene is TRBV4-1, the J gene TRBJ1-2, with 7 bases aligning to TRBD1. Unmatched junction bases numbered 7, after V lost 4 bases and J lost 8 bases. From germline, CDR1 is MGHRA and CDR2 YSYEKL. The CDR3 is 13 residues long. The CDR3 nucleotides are TGCGCCAGCAGCCCCGGGACAGCGGTAGGCTACACCTTC. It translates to CASSPGTAVGYTF.

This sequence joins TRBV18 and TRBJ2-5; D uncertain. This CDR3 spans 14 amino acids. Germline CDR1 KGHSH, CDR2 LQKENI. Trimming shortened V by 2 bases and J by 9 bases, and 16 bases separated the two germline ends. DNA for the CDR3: TGTGCCAGCTCACCAGGCAGAAACCCTGAGGCCCAGTACTTC. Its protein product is CASSPGRNPEAQYF. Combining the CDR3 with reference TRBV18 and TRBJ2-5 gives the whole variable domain NAGVMQNPRHLVRRRGQEARLRCSPMKGHSHVYWYRQLPEEGLKFMVYLQKENIIDESGMPKERFSAEFPKEGPSILRIQQVVRGDSAAYFCASSPGRNPEAQYFGPGTRLLVL.

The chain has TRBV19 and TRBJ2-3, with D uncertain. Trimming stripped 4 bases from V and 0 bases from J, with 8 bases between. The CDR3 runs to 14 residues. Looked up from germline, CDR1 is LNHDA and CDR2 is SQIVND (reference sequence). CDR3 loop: CASSTRSSTDTQYF. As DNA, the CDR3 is TGTGCCAGTAGTACCAGGTCTAGCACAGATACGCAGTATTTT. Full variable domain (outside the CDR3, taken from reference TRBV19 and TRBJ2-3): DGGITQSPKYLFRKEGQNVTLSCEQNLNHDAMYWYRQDPGQGLRLIYYSQIVNDFQKGDIAEGYSVSREKKESFPLTVTSAQKNPTAFYLCASSTRSSTDTQYFGPGTRLTVL.

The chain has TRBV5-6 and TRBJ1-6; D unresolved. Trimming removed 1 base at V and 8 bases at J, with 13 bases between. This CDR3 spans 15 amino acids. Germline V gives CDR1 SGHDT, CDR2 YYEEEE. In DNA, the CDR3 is TGTGCCAGCAGCTTGTTCGGGTCCACCTATTCACCCCTCCACTTT. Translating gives CASSLFGSTYSPLHF.